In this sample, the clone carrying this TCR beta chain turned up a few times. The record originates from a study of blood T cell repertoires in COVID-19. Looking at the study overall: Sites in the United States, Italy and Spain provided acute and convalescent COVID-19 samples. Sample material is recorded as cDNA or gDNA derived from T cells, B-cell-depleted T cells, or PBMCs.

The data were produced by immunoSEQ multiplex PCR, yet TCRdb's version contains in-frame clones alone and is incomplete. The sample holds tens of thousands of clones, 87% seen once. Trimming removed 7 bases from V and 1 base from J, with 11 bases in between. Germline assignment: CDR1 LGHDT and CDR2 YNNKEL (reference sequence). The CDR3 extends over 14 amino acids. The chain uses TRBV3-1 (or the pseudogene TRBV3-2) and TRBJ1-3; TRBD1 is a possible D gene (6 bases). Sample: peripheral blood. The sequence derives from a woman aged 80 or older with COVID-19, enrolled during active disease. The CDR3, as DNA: TGTGCCAGCACCCTACAGGGTTCTGGAAACACCATATATTTT. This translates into CASTLQGSGNTIYF.